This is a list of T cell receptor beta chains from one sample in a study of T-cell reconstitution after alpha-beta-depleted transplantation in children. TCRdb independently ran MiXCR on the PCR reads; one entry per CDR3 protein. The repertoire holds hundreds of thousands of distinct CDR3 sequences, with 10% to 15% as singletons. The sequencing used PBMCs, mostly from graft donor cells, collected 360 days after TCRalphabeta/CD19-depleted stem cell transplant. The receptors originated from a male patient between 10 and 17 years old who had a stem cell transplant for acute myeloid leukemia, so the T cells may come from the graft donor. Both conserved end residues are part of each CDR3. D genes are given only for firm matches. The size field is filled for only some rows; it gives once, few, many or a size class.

CSAGPSDTQYF | TGCAGTGCCGGACCCAGTGATACGCAGTATTTT | TRBJ2-3 | TRBV20-1 | . | .
CSASKGTGASTEAFF | TGCAGTGCTAGCAAAGGGACAGGGGCTTCCACTGAAGCTTTCTTT | TRBJ1-1 | TRBV20-1 | few | TRBD1
CASSIMQGAHRDTQYF | TGTGCCAGCAGCATAATGCAGGGGGCCCACCGGGATACGCAGTATTTT | TRBJ2-3 | TRBV7-2 | . | TRBD1
CASSLEAPDRKEFF | TGTGCCAGCAGCTTGGAAGCCCCGGATCGCAAGGAGTTCTTC | TRBJ2-1 | TRBV5-5 | many | .
CASSPTRRGQTSGMIYEQYF | TGTGCCAGCAGCCCGACGAGAAGGGGGCAGACTAGCGGGATGATCTACGAGCAGTACTTC | TRBJ2-7 | TRBV4-2 | few | TRBD2
CASSLAGAGADPTPREPQYF | TGCGCCAGCAGCTTGGCCGGAGCGGGAGCGGACCCCACACCGAGGGAACCGCAGTACTTC | TRBJ2-7 | TRBV5-1 | few | TRBD2
CASSQEASGFEQFF | TGCGCCAGCAGCCAAGAGGCTAGCGGGTTTGAGCAGTTCTTC | TRBJ2-1 | TRBV4-3 | many | TRBD2
CASSHSTSAGADTQYF | TGTGCCAGCAGCCACTCGACTAGCGCAGGGGCAGATACGCAGTATTTT | TRBJ2-3 | TRBV3-1 | many | TRBD2
CASSSGLAVIYEQYF | TGTGCCAGCAGCTCCGGTCTAGCGGTGATCTACGAGCAGTACTTC | TRBJ2-7 | TRBV6-1 | . | TRBD2
CASGGSSYEQYF | TGTGCCAGCGGAGGGTCATCCTACGAGCAGTACTTC | TRBJ2-7 | TRBV12-3/TRBV12-4 | many | .
CASSSLLERAHNEQFF | TGCGCCAGCAGCTCCCTATTAGAGCGGGCCCACAATGAGCAGTTCTTC | TRBJ2-1 | TRBV5-1 | many | .
CASSPGGGELFF | TGTGCCAGCAGCCCCGGGGGCGGGGAGCTGTTTTTT | TRBJ2-2 | TRBV9 | many | .
CASSYPDGEETQYF | TGTGCCAGCAGCTATCCCGACGGAGAAGAGACCCAGTACTTC | TRBJ2-5 | TRBV7-9 | . | .
CASSQAAGGYEQYF | TGCGCCAGCAGCCAAGCGGCGGGAGGATACGAGCAGTACTTC | TRBJ2-7 | TRBV4-3 | many | TRBD2
CATSDLRTPTETQYF | TGTGCCACCAGTGATCTTAGAACTCCCACGGAGACCCAGTACTTC | TRBJ2-5 | TRBV24-1 | many | .
CASSPTRWTEQYF | TGCGCCAGCAGCCCTACTCGGTGGACCGAGCAGTACTTC | TRBJ2-7 | TRBV5-1 | few | .
CASSKVGPVGTDTQYF | TGTGCCAGCAGCAAAGTGGGCCCAGTCGGGACAGATACGCAGTATTTT | TRBJ2-3 | TRBV21-1 | . | .
CSVAGQGGRETQYF | TGCAGCGTCGCCGGACAGGGAGGGAGAGAGACCCAGTACTTC | TRBJ2-5 | TRBV29-1 | many | .
CSARDPKARGYNEQFF | TGCAGTGCTAGAGATCCTAAGGCTCGGGGCTACAATGAGCAGTTCTTC | TRBJ2-1 | TRBV20-1 | . | .
CASSRPGTGPYEQYF | TGTGCCAGCAGCCGACCCGGGACAGGGCCCTACGAGCAGTACTTC | TRBJ2-7 | TRBV12-3/TRBV12-4 | many | TRBD1
CASREQDQVNSNQPQHF | TGTGCCAGCAGAGAACAGGATCAGGTGAATAGCAATCAGCCCCAGCATTTT | TRBJ1-5 | TRBV7-9 | many | .
CASSGTYYEQYF | TGTGCCAGCAGTGGGACATACTACGAGCAGTACTTC | TRBJ2-7 | TRBV7-9 | many | .
CSARVSGQGIAGRQETQYF | TGCAGTGCTAGAGTTTCGGGACAGGGTATAGCGGGTCGGCAAGAGACCCAGTACTTC | TRBJ2-5 | TRBV20-1 | few | TRBD1
CASSHSGRAGDTQYF | TGTGCTAGCAGCCATAGCGGGAGAGCAGGTGATACGCAGTATTTT | TRBJ2-3 | TRBV7-7 | . | TRBD2
CASSLQGISYEQYF | TGCGCCAGCAGCTTACAGGGTATATCCTACGAGCAGTACTTC | TRBJ2-7 | TRBV5-1 | . | .
CASSRSPQGSSGANVLTF | TGCGCCAGCAGCCGCTCACCCCAGGGGTCCTCTGGGGCCAACGTCCTGACTTTC | TRBJ2-6 | TRBV4-1 | few | .
CATSRDPTGELFF | TGTGCCACCAGCAGAGATCCCACCGGGGAGCTGTTTTTT | TRBJ2-2 | TRBV15 | . | .
CSARGELPIYNEQFF | TGCAGTGCTAGAGGCGAACTGCCGATATACAATGAGCAGTTCTTC | TRBJ2-1 | TRBV20-1 | . | .
CASSLAPLRQETQYF | TGCGCCAGCAGCTTGGCCCCCCTCCGCCAAGAGACCCAGTACTTC | TRBJ2-5 | TRBV5-1 | few | .
CASSLARAGTSGIKVYEQYF | TGTGCCAGCAGCTTAGCCCGGGCAGGGACTAGCGGGATCAAGGTCTACGAGCAGTACTTC | TRBJ2-7 | TRBV7-8 | few | TRBD2
CASAQIVMGTFF | TGTGCCAGCGCCCAGATTGTTATGGGGACTTTCTTT | TRBJ1-1 | TRBV28 | . | .
CASSSGAGGPYEQYF | TGTGCCAGCAGCTCTGGCGCGGGAGGGCCCTACGAGCAGTACTTC | TRBJ2-7 | TRBV21-1 | few | .
CASSLGTSGAGEQFF | TGTGCCAGCAGTTTAGGCACTAGCGGGGCTGGGGAGCAGTTCTTC | TRBJ2-1 | TRBV27 | few | TRBD2
CASSSVMYNEQFF | TGTGCCAGCAGCTCCGTGATGTACAATGAGCAGTTCTTC | TRBJ2-1 | TRBV7-9 | few | .
CASSGQGRTGELFF | TGTGCCAGCAGTGGCCAGGGGCGAACCGGGGAGCTGTTTTTT | TRBJ2-2 | TRBV2 | few | .
CASSWELAGGPITGELFF | TGCGCCAGCAGCTGGGAACTAGCGGGAGGTCCAATCACCGGGGAGCTGTTTTTT | TRBJ2-2 | TRBV5-1 | . | TRBD2
CASSFNKGSDEQYF | TGTGCCAGCAGTTTCAACAAGGGGAGCGACGAGCAGTACTTC | TRBJ2-7 | TRBV12-3/TRBV12-4 | many | .
CASSGFGTYEQYF | TGTGCCAGCAGTGGATTCGGGACCTACGAGCAGTACTTC | TRBJ2-7 | TRBV6-6 | few | .
CSAPRVVAGGPTQYF | TGCAGTGCCCCGAGAGTCGTAGCGGGAGGACCGACCCAGTACTTC | TRBJ2-5 | TRBV20-1 | many | TRBD2
CAWRLAGVSDTQYF | TGTGCCTGGAGGCTAGCGGGAGTGTCAGATACGCAGTATTTT | TRBJ2-3 | TRBV30 | . | TRBD2
CASSPGHQSYEQYF | TGTGCCAGCAGTCCGGGACACCAGTCCTACGAGCAGTACTTC | TRBJ2-7 | TRBV12-3/TRBV12-4 | few | .
CASSQGGSGNTEAFF | TGTGCCAGCAGCCAAGGAGGGTCCGGGAACACTGAAGCTTTCTTT | TRBJ1-1 | TRBV3-1 | . | .
CASSNPGQGVNEQYF | TGTGCCAGCAGCAACCCGGGACAGGGGGTTAACGAGCAGTACTTC | TRBJ2-7 | TRBV7-2 | once | TRBD1
CASSLGLYSSYEQYF | TGTGCCAGCAGCTTAGGGCTTTACAGCTCCTACGAGCAGTACTTC | TRBJ2-7 | TRBV7-2 | . | .
CAWNTGPYEQYF | TGTGCCTGGAACACAGGGCCCTACGAGCAGTACTTC | TRBJ2-7 | TRBV30 | once | .
CSAILQSLTLPNTGELFF | TGCAGTGCTATTCTCCAAAGCCTGACATTGCCGAACACCGGGGAGCTGTTTTTT | TRBJ2-2 | TRBV20-1 | few | .
CASSFDSTYEQYF | TGTGCCAGCAGTTTTGACAGCACCTACGAGCAGTACTTC | TRBJ2-7 | TRBV12-3/TRBV12-4 | many | .
CATSRVHPNEQFF | TGTGCCACCAGCAGAGTACATCCAAATGAGCAGTTCTTC | TRBJ2-1 | TRBV15 | many | .
CASSLELAGAYEQYF | TGCGCCAGCAGCTTGGAACTAGCGGGTGCCTACGAGCAGTACTTC | TRBJ2-7 | TRBV5-1 | many | TRBD2
CASSRTGGYGYTF | TGTGCCAGCAGTCGAACAGGGGGTTATGGCTACACCTTC | TRBJ1-2 | TRBV12-3/TRBV12-4 | few | TRBD1
CASALYPTGNSWNEQFF | TGTGCCAGCGCCCTCTACCCCACCGGGAACTCGTGGAATGAGCAGTTCTTC | TRBJ2-1 | TRBV6-2/TRBV6-3 | . | .
CASSPPGRAGANVLTF | TGTGCCAGCAGCCCCCCGGGAAGGGCTGGGGCCAACGTCCTGACTTTC | TRBJ2-6 | TRBV7-3 | . | .
CSARGPNGEKLFF | TGCAGTGCACGTGGGCCCAATGGTGAAAAACTGTTTTTT | TRBJ1-4 | TRBV20-1 | . | .
CASSLGGLETEAFF | TGTGCCAGCAGCTTAGGTGGTCTCGAAACTGAAGCTTTCTTT | TRBJ1-1 | TRBV7-3 | many | .
CSAAGWTSGSPSYEQYF | TGCAGTGCTGCAGGGTGGACTAGCGGGAGCCCTTCCTACGAGCAGTACTTC | TRBJ2-7 | TRBV20-1 | . | TRBD2
CSVASGLARRWEETQYF | TGCAGTGTGGCCTCGGGTCTAGCCCGTCGATGGGAAGAGACCCAGTACTTC | TRBJ2-5 | TRBV20-1 | few | .
CSALGGTDYEQYF | TGCAGCGCCCTGGGGGGGACAGACTACGAGCAGTACTTC | TRBJ2-7 | TRBV29-1 | . | .
CSARGGVWTEAFF | TGCAGTGCTAGGGGGGGGGTATGGACTGAAGCTTTCTTT | TRBJ1-1 | TRBV20-1 | few | .
CASSERPGGQYF | TGTGCCAGCAGCGAGCGGCCGGGAGGGCAGTACTTC | TRBJ2-7 | TRBV5-6 | . | TRBD2